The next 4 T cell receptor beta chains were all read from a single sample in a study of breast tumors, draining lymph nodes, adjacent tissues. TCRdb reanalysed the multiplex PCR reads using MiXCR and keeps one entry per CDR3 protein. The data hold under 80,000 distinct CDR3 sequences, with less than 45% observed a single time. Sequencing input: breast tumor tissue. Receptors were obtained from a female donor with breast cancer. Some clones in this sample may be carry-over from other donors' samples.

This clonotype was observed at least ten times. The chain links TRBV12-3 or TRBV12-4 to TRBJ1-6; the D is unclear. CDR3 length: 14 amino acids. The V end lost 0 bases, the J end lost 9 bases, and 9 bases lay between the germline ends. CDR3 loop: CASSLAELGSPLHF. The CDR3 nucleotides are TGTGCCAGCAGTTTAGCAGAATTGGGTTCACCCCTCCACTTT.

This chain's CDR3 is CASSPPTGSPSEQYF. The CDR3 DNA sequence: TGTGCCAGCAGCCCGCCGACAGGGAGCCCCTCCGAGCAGTACTTC. The chain recombines TRBV5-5 with TRBJ2-7; the match to TRBD1 covers 7 bases. The CDR3 is made up of 15 amino acids. Trimming cost V 4 bases and J 6 bases; bases outside gene matches: 13. Germline CDR1 is SGHKS and CDR2 is YYEKEE (reference sequence).

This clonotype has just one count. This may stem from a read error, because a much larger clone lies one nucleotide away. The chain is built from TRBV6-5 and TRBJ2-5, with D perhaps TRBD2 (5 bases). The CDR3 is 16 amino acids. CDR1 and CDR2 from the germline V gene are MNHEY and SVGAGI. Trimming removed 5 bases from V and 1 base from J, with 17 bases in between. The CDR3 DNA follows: TGTGCCAGCAGTCCGGGCCCCACGGGGTCCCAAGAGACCCAGTACTTC. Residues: CASSPGPTGSQETQYF.

CDR3 nucleotides: TGTGCCAGCAGAGATGGGGGAGCGGCGACAGATACGCAGTATTTT. It translates to CASRDGGAATDTQYF. V and J are TRBV19 and TRBJ2-3; D may correspond to TRBD1 or TRBD2 (5 bases each). The CDR3 consists of 15 residues. V was pared by 9 bases and J by 3 bases, with 19 bases between. Germline V lookup: CDR1 LNHDA, CDR2 SQIVND (reference sequence).